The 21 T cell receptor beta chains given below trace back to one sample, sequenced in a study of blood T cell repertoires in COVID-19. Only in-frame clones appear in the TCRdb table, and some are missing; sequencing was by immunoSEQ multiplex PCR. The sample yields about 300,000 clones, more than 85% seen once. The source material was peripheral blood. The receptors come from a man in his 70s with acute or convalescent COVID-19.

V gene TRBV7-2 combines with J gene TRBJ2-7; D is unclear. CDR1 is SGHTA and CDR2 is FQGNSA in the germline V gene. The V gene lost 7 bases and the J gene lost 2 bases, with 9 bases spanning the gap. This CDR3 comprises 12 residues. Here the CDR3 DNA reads TGTGCCAGCACCGCGGCGACCTACGAGCAGTACTTC. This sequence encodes CASTAATYEQYF. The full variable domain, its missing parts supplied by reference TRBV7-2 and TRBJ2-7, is GAGVSQSPSNKVTEKGKDVELRCDPISGHTALYWYRQSLGQGLEFLIYFQGNSAPDKSGLPSDRFSAERTGGSVSTLTIQRTQQEDSAVYLCASTAATYEQYFGPGTRLTVT.

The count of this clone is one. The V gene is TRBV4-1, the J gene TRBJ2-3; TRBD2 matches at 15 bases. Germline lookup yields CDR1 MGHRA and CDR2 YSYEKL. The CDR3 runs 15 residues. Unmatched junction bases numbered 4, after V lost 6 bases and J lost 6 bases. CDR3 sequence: CASRPGLAGGDTQYF. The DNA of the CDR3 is TGCGCCAGCAGACCCGGACTAGCGGGAGGGGATACGCAGTATTTT.

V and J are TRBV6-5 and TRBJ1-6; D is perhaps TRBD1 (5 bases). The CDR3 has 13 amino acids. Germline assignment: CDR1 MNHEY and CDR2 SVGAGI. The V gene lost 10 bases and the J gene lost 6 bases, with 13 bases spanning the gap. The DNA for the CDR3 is TGTGCCACTACTTCCGGGGGTAATTCACCCCTCCACTTT. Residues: CATTSGGNSPLHF.

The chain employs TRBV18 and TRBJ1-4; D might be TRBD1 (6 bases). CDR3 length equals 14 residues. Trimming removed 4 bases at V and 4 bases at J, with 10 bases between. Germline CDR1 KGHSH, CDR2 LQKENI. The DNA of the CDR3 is TGTGCCAGCTCACGGGCAGGGGATAATGAAAAACTGTTTTTT. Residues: CASSRAGDNEKLFF.

This chain's CDR3 is CASSEDQGALSTDTQYF. The CDR3 DNA follows: TGTGCCAGCAGTGAAGACCAGGGGGCGCTTTCCACAGATACGCAGTATTTT. The J gene is TRBJ2-3, the V gene TRBV6-1, with TRBD1 identical over 8 bases. V lost 1 base, J lost 2 bases, and 8 bases stayed unmatched. The CDR3 totals 17 residues. Germline V gene lookup returns CDR1 MNHNS and CDR2 SASEGT.

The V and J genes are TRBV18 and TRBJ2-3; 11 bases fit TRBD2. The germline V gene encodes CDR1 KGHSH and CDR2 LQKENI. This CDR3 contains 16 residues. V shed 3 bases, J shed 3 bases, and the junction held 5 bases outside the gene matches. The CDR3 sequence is CASSPRASGGTDTQYF. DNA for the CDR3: TGTGCCAGCTCACCCAGGGCTAGCGGGGGGACAGATACGCAGTATTTT.

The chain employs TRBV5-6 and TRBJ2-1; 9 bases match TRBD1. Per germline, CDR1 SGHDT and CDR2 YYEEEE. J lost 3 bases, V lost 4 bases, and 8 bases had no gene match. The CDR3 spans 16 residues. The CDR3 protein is CASSEDRGRVYNEQFF. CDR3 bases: TGTGCCAGCAGCGAGGACAGGGGCAGGGTCTACAATGAGCAGTTCTTC. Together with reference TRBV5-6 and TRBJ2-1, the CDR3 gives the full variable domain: DAGVTQSPTHLIKTRGQQVTLRCSPKSGHDTVSWYQQALGQGPQFIFQYYEEEERQRGNFPDRFSGHQFPNYSSELNVNALLLGDSALYLCASSEDRGRVYNEQFFGPGTRLTVL.

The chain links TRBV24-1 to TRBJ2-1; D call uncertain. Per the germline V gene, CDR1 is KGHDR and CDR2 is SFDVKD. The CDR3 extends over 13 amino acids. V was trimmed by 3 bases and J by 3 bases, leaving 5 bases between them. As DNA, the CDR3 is TGTGCCACCAGTGATCCTAGCTACAATGAGCAGTTCTTC. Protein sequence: CATSDPSYNEQFF.

The CDR3 loop reads CASRRLAGINEQFF. In DNA, the CDR3 is TGTGCCAGCAGAAGGCTAGCGGGGATTAATGAGCAGTTCTTC. The genes are TRBV6-5 and TRBJ2-1, with 9 bases fitting TRBD2. This CDR3 is built from 14 residues. V shed 6 bases, J shed 7 bases, and the junction held 7 bases outside the gene matches. Germline assignment: CDR1 MNHEY and CDR2 SVGAGI.

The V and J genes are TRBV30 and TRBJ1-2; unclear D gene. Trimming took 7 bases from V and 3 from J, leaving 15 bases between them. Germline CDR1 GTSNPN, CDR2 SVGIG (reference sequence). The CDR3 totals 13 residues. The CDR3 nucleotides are TGTGCCTACTGCCTGAGGGCCTACTATGGCTACACCTTC. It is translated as CAYCLRAYYGYTF.

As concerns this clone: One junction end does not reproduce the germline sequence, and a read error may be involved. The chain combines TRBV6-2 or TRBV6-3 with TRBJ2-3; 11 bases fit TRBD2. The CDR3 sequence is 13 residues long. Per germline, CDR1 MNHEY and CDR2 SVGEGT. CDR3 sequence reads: CASSYSSGRTSGF. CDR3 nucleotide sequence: TGTGCCAGCAGTTACTCGAGTGGCAGGACTAGCGGGTTT.

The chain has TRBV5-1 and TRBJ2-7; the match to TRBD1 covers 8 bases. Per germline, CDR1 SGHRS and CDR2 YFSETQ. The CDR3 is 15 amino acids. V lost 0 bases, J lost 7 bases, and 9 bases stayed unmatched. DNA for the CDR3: TGCGCCAGCAGCTTGGCAGGGGGCGCGATGGGGGAGCAGTACTTC. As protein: CASSLAGGAMGEQYF.

CDR3 residues: CSVEVLGTGGWYEQYF. The CDR3 region has the DNA TGCAGCGTTGAAGTACTCGGGACAGGGGGCTGGTACGAGCAGTACTTC. V is TRBV29-1 and J is TRBJ2-7; 12 bases are a match to TRBD1. There are 16 residues in the CDR3. Germline V gives CDR1 SQVTM, CDR2 ANQGSEA. After removal of 1 base from V and 4 bases from J, the junction contained 8 bases not matched to a gene.

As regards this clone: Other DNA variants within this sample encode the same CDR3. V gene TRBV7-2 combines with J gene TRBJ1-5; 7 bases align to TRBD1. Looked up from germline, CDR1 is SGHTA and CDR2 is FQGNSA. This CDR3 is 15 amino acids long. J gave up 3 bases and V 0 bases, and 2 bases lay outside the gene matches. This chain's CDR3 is CASSLAGQLNQPQHF. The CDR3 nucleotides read TGTGCCAGCAGCTTAGCGGGACAGCTCAATCAGCCCCAGCATTTT.

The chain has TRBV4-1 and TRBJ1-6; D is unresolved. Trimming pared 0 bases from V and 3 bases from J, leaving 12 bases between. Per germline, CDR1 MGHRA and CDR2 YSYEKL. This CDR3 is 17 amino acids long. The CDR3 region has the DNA TGCGCCAGCAGCCAAGATGCGAACGACATCTATAATTCACCCCTCCACTTT. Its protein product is CASSQDANDIYNSPLHF.

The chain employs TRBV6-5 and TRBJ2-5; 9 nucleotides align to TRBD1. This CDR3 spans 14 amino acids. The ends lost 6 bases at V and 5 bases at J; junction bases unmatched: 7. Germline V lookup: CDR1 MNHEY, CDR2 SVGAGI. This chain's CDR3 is CASRKQGARETQYF. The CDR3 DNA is TGTGCCAGCAGGAAACAGGGGGCCCGCGAGACCCAGTACTTC.

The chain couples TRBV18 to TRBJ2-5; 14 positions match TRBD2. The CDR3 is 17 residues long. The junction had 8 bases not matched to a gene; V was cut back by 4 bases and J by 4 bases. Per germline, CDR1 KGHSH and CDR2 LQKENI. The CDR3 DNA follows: TGTGCCAGCTCACTTGGGACTAGCGGGAGCGGGTTAGAGACCCAGTACTTC. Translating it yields CASSLGTSGSGLETQYF. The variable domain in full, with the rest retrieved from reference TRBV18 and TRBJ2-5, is NAGVMQNPRHLVRRRGQEARLRCSPMKGHSHVYWYRQLPEEGLKFMVYLQKENIIDESGMPKERFSAEFPKEGPSILRIQQVVRGDSAAYFCASSLGTSGSGLETQYFGPGTRLLVL.

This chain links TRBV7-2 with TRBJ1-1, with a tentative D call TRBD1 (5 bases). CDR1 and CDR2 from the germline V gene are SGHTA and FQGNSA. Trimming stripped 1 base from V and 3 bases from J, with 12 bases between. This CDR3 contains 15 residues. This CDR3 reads CASSLGGRGYTEAFF. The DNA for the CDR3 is TGTGCCAGCAGCTTAGGTGGCCGGGGGTACACTGAAGCTTTCTTT.

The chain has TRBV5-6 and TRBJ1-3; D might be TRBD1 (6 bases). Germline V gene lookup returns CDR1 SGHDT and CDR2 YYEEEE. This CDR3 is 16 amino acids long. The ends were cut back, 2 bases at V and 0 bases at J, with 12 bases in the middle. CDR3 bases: TGTGCCAGCAGCTTAAGGTTCAGGGGCTCTGGAAACACCATATATTTT. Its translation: CASSLRFRGSGNTIYF.

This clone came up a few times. CDR3 sequence: CASSGSGSSYNEQFF. The CDR3 DNA is TGCGCCAGCAGCGGAAGCGGGAGTTCTTACAATGAGCAGTTCTTC. The J gene is TRBJ2-1, the V gene TRBV5-1; 8 bases are a match to TRBD2. CDR3 length: 15 residues. Trimming cost V 4 bases and J 4 bases; bases outside gene matches: 7. Germline V lookup: CDR1 SGHRS, CDR2 YFSETQ.

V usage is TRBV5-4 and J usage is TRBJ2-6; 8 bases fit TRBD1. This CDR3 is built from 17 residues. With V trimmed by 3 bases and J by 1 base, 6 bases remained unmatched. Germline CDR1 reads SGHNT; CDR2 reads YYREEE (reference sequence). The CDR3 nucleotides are TGTGCCAGCAGCTCCCTACAGGGGGAATCTGGGGCCAACGTCCTGACTTTC. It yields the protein CASSSLQGESGANVLTF.